Presented here are 7 T cell receptor beta chains from one specimen sequenced in a study of blood T cell repertoires in COVID-19. Clones were read by immunoSEQ multiplex PCR, and TCRdb kept only the in-frame ones, dropping some. The sample lists around 360,000 clones, about 90% occurring once. Sequenced: PBMCs or T cells enriched from blood (not recorded which). These receptor sequences come from a man aged 40-55 years in a cohort exposed to, infected with or recovered from COVID-19 (not recorded which).

The chain links TRBV7-6 to TRBJ2-1, with TRBD2 identical over 7 bases. V lost 0 bases, J lost 0 bases, and 11 bases stayed unmatched. The CDR3 consists of 19 residues. Germline V gene lookup returns CDR1 SGHVS and CDR2 FNYEAQ. Written as DNA, the CDR3 is TGTGCCAGCAGCTTAGCAAGGCCCACTAGCGTAAGCTCCTACAATGAGCAGTTCTTC. The encoded protein is CASSLARPTSVSSYNEQFF.

The rearrangement links TRBV27 to TRBJ1-2; a possible D gene is TRBD1 (6 bases). The CDR3 has 15 amino acids. Germline CDR1 reads MNHEY; CDR2 reads SMNVEV (reference sequence). V shed 1 base and J shed 4 bases, with 13 bases lying between them. The CDR3 reads CASSLFGGGGYGYTF. The CDR3 DNA reads TGTGCCAGCAGTTTATTCGGGGGGGGCGGCTATGGCTACACCTTC.

The chain uses TRBV30 and TRBJ1-6, with 9 nucleotides matching TRBD1. Trimming took 2 bases from V and 9 from J; bases not matched to a gene: 5. The CDR3 is 14 amino acids. Germline CDR1 and CDR2: GTSNPN and SVGIG (reference sequence). CDR3 sequence reads: CAWSSGQGSSPLHF. The CDR3 DNA sequence: TGTGCCTGGAGTTCGGGACAGGGAAGTTCACCCCTCCACTTT.

This rearrangement joins TRBV18 to TRBJ1-1, with D tentatively TRBD1 (5 bases). The CDR3 contains 16 residues. In germline, CDR1 is KGHSH, CDR2 LQKENI. V gave up 0 bases and J gave up 5 bases, with 16 bases separating them. The CDR3 reads CASSPPGGVFGTEAFF. In DNA, the CDR3 is TGTGCCAGCTCACCACCGGGGGGGGTATTTGGGACTGAAGCTTTCTTT.

This clone was counted only a few times. This chain links TRBV24-1 with TRBJ2-1; 7 nucleotides align to TRBD1. Per germline, CDR1 KGHDR and CDR2 SFDVKD. The CDR3 has 14 amino acids. Germline trimming cut 4 bases from V and 8 bases from J; bases unmatched to any gene: 7. Here the CDR3 reads CATSETGKDDEQFF. DNA of the CDR3: TGTGCCACCAGTGAGACAGGGAAGGACGATGAGCAGTTCTTC.

The rearrangement joins TRBV19 to TRBJ2-2; 7 nucleotides line up with TRBD1. With V trimmed by 5 bases and J by 0 bases, 6 bases remained unmatched. CDR1 and CDR2 from the germline V gene are LNHDA and SQIVND (reference sequence). This CDR3 spans 16 amino acids. The CDR3 loop reads CASSSGQRPNTGELFF. The CDR3 bases are TGTGCCAGTAGTTCGGGACAGCGACCGAACACCGGGGAGCTGTTTTTT. Supplemented by reference TRBV19 and TRBJ2-2, the full variable domain reads DGGITQSPKYLFRKEGQNVTLSCEQNLNHDAMYWYRQDPGQGLRLIYYSQIVNDFQKGDIAEGYSVSREKKESFPLTVTSAQKNPTAFYLCASSSGQRPNTGELFFGEGSRLTVL.

The CDR3 coding sequence is TGCGCCAGCAGCCCCGGGACAGGGGGCGGCTACACCTTC. Residues: CASSPGTGGGYTF. V gene TRBV5-1 combines with J gene TRBJ1-2, with 12 bases that match TRBD1. Germline V gene data show CDR1 as SGHRS and CDR2 as YFSETQ. Trimming cost V 4 bases and J 8 bases; bases outside gene matches: 3. CDR3 length: 13 residues.